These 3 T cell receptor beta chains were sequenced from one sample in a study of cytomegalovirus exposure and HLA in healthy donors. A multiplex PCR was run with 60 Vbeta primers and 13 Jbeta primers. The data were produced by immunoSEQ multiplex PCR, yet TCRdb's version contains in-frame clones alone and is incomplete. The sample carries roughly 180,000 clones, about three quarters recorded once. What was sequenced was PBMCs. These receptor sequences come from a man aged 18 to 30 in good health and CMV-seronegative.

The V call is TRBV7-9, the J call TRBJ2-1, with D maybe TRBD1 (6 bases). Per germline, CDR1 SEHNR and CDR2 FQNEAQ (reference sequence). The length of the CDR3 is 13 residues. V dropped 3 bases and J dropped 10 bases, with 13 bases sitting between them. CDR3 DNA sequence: TGTGCCAGCAGCTTTGGATCAGGGGCCGAGCAGTTCTTC. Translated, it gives CASSFGSGAEQFF.

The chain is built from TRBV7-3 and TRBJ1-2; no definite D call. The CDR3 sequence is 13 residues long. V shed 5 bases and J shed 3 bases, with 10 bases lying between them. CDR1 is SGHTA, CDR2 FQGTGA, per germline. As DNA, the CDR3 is TGTGCCAGCAGCCCGCGCGGCGACTATGGCTACACCTTC. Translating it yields CASSPRGDYGYTF.

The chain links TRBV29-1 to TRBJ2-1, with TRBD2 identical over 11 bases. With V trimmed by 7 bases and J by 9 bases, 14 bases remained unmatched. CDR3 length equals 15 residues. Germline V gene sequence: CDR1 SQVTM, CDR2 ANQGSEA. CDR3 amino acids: CSARPIAGGPSEQFF. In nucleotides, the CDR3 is TGCAGCGCCCGACCCATAGCGGGGGGGCCTAGTGAGCAGTTCTTC.